The T cell receptor beta chain under discussion was sequenced for a study of cytomegalovirus exposure and HLA in healthy donors. With 60 Vbeta and 13 Jbeta primers, the PCR was carried out. TCRdb keeps only in-frame clones here, not all; method: immunoSEQ multiplex PCR. The sample records approximately 160,000 clones, 82% being singletons. This receptor was obtained from a man aged 30 to 45 in good health and CMV-seropositive. What was sequenced was PBMCs.

This chain's CDR3 is CASSNGQGNTEAFF. In DNA, the CDR3 is TGTGCCAGTAGTAATGGACAGGGGAACACTGAAGCTTTCTTT. The chain carries TRBV19 and TRBJ1-1; 8 positions agree with TRBD1. Trimming at V came to 4 bases and at J to 1 base, leaving 2 bases not matched to a gene. This CDR3 has 14 amino acids. Per germline, CDR1 LNHDA and CDR2 SQIVND (reference sequence).